Described below is a single T cell receptor (beta chain) sequence and its context. Its antigen is undetermined. The CDR3 totals 15 residues. Trimming shortened V by 7 bases and J by 0 bases, and 12 bases separated the two germline ends. Germline V lookup: CDR1 SNHLY, CDR2 FYNNEI. The second PCR ran roughly 6 to 11 cycles with a sample-barcoded 5' primer and J-beta primers. Every single cDNA molecule received a tag from a template-switch adaptor with 12 random nucleotides. In TCRdb, the 5' RACE reads were re-called with MiXCR into one record per CDR3 protein. The sample lists some 1.7 million distinct CDR3 sequences; about 30% were seen once. The sample comes from a study of blood T cells in healthy people across ages. Study context: Template switching caught about one barcoded beta molecule for each two T cells.

General observations from the study: Fewer expanded clones and more diversity marked long-lived versus aged donors.

The chain combines TRBV2 with TRBJ2-2; either TRBD1 or TRBD2 may fit D (5 bases each). Sequenced: blood. The TCR sequence derives from a woman aged 25-40 years in good health. The CDR3 loop reads CASKGDEANTGELFF. DNA of the CDR3: TGTGCCAGCAAAGGGGACGAGGCGAACACCGGGGAGCTGTTTTTT.